The rows below give T cell receptor beta chains drawn from one sample of a study of T cell responses to AZD1222 COVID-19 vaccine. TCRdb's copy holds only in-frame clones and misses some; the assay was immunoSEQ multiplex PCR. The data contain about 120,000 clones, about 85% of them singletons. The sample consisted of peripheral blood, taken on day 0 of AZD1222 vaccination. The receptors here all came from an adult in good health. The CDR3 runs from the conserved cysteine through the conserved F or W. The order of the fields is clone size, J gene, D gene, V gene, CDR3 DNA, CDR3 protein. The D gene is left open where the match is weak. Expanded clones get a size class; other rows say once, few or many, or leave the size out.

>once|TRBJ1-2|NA|TRBV28
TGTGCCAGCAGTTTATTAACGGCCAGGACTAACTATGGCTACACCTTC
CASSLLTARTNYGYTF
>NA|TRBJ2-5|TRBD2|TRBV6-6
TGTGCCAGCAGTCCCTTAGCGGGGGGCGTCAAGCCGTCCCAAGAGACCCAGTACTTC
CASSPLAGGVKPSQETQYF
>NA|TRBJ1-1|NA|TRBV3-1/TRBV3-2
TGTGCCAGCAGCCAAGGGCCCCCGGGGGCTTCGGCTTTCTTT
CASSQGPPGASAFF
>NA|TRBJ2-1|TRBD2|TRBV27
TGTGCCAGCGGGCCTGGGCTAGCGGGGAGCAATGAGCAGTTCTTC
CASGPGLAGSNEQFF
>NA|TRBJ2-1|TRBD2|TRBV2
TGTGCCAGCAGTGAGGGACTAGGTTTCGGGAATCCAAAGATCAATGAGCAGTTCTTC
CASSEGLGFGNPKINEQFF
>NA|TRBJ1-1|NA|TRBV2
TGTGCCAGCTTTGGAGAGGTTAAGGCTTTCTTT
CASFGEVKAFF
>once|TRBJ1-3|NA|TRBV3-1/TRBV3-2
TGTGCCAGCAGCCAATTGGCAGGGCCGACCGGAAACACCATATATTTT
CASSQLAGPTGNTIYF
>once|TRBJ1-5|NA|TRBV15
TGTGCCACCAGAATCGGCAGGGGATTGTTTCAGCCCCAGCATTTT
CATRIGRGLFQPQHF
>NA|TRBJ1-1|NA|TRBV6-1
TGTGCCAGCAGTGAACCGGGGAGATGGACTGAAGCTTTCTTT
CASSEPGRWTEAFF
>NA|TRBJ2-3|NA|TRBV6-5
TGTGCCAGCAGTTCCAACACAGATACGCAGTATTTT
CASSSNTDTQYF
>NA|TRBJ2-1|TRBD2|TRBV7-9
TGTGCCAGCAGCTTCGGACTAGCGGGGTCACCCTACAATGAGCAGTTCTTC
CASSFGLAGSPYNEQFF
>NA|TRBJ1-5|NA|TRBV2
TGTGCCAGCAGTTACAGATACAATCAGCCCCAGCATTTT
CASSYRYNQPQHF
>NA|TRBJ1-1|NA|TRBV7-9
TGTGCCAGCAGCATGCTTTTGGGACAACCTGAAGCTTTCTTT
CASSMLLGQPEAFF
>NA|TRBJ1-2|NA|TRBV28
TGTGCCAGCAGCCACGGGAGGGGGGTTTTTTATGGCTACACCTTC
CASSHGRGVFYGYTF
>NA|TRBJ1-2|NA|TRBV7-8
TGTGCCAGCAGCTTGGGGTATGGGGCTCATGGCTACACCTTC
CASSLGYGAHGYTF
>NA|TRBJ2-7|TRBD2|TRBV5-5
TGTGCCAGCAGCCCGCCCCCGGGACTACAGCTCGAGCAGTACTTC
CASSPPPGLQLEQYF
>once|TRBJ2-3|NA|TRBV11-3
TGTGCCAGCAGCATTCTAGTCCTAGATACGCAGTATTTT
CASSILVLDTQYF
>NA|TRBJ2-1|NA|TRBV29-1
TGCAGCGTTGTGCTCGGTGAGCAGTTCTTC
CSVVLGEQFF
>NA|TRBJ2-3|NA|TRBV4-2
TGTGCCAGCAGCCAAGAGGTACTAGCAGGCGATACGCAGTATTTT
CASSQEVLAGDTQYF
>once|TRBJ1-2|TRBD1|TRBV6-5
TGTGCCAGCAGGGAGACGTGGGACAGGGATGGCTACACCTTC
CASRETWDRDGYTF
>NA|TRBJ1-6|NA|TRBV28
TGTGCCACCGGACGAGGGTCCTATAATTCACCCCTCCACTTT
CATGRGSYNSPLHF
>NA|TRBJ1-1|NA|TRBV28
TGTGCCAGCATGGGGACACCCTGGAACACTGAAGCTTTCTTT
CASMGTPWNTEAFF
>NA|TRBJ1-4|NA|TRBV29-1
TGCAGCGTCGCCCCCATGGGGGGGGGTGAAAAACTGTTTTTT
CSVAPMGGGEKLFF
>once|TRBJ1-2|NA|TRBV7-2
TGTGCCAGCAGCACGGGCGGCTTTGGAGGCTACACCTTC
CASSTGGFGGYTF
>NA|TRBJ2-7|NA|TRBV18
TGTGCCAGCTCACCTAAGGGGATCCGGGACTCCTACGAGCAGTACTTC
CASSPKGIRDSYEQYF
>NA|TRBJ1-1|NA|TRBV12-3/TRBV12-4
TGTGCCAGCAAACAGGGAGGTGAAGCTTTCTTT
CASKQGGEAFF
>NA|TRBJ2-4|NA|TRBV12-3/TRBV12-4
TGTGCCAGCAGTGGACTGGCCAAAAACATTCAGTACTTC
CASSGLAKNIQYF
>NA|TRBJ1-2|NA|TRBV4-1
TGCGCCAGCAGCCAAGAAGGAGTTACCCTCTATGGCTACACCTTC
CASSQEGVTLYGYTF
>NA|TRBJ1-1|TRBD1|TRBV19
TGTGCCAGTAGTGGGGACAGAAACATGAACACTGAAGCTTTCTTT
CASSGDRNMNTEAFF
>NA|TRBJ2-3|NA|TRBV6-4
TGTGCCAGCAGTGACGGGGACGGGGCGACAGATACGCAGTATTTT
CASSDGDGATDTQYF
>NA|TRBJ2-3|NA|TRBV6-7
TGTGCCAGCAGGCCGACAGGCTACACAGATACGCAGTATTTT
CASRPTGYTDTQYF
>NA|TRBJ2-1|NA|TRBV6-5
TGTGCCAGCAGTTACTCGATCGGGCCACGGGGAAATGAGCAGTTCTTC
CASSYSIGPRGNEQFF
>NA|TRBJ2-7|TRBD2|TRBV18
TGTGCCAGCCATACCTCGAGCGGGGGCATGGACGAGCAGTACTTC
CASHTSSGGMDEQYF
>NA|TRBJ1-5|NA|TRBV6-2/TRBV6-3
TGTGCCAGCAGTTATTGGCCGAATCAGCCCCAGCATTTT
CASSYWPNQPQHF
>NA|TRBJ1-6|NA|TRBV5-6
TGTGCCAGCAGCCACGAAAGATATAATTCACCCCTCCACTTT
CASSHERYNSPLHF
>NA|TRBJ2-2|TRBD2|TRBV4-2
TGTGCCAGCAGCCAAGGGTTCCTAGCGGGGGACCCCGGGGAGCTGTTTTTT
CASSQGFLAGDPGELFF
>NA|TRBJ1-2|NA|TRBV19
TGTGCCAGTAGTATAGTTTTTGACAGAAAACCCTATGGCTACACCTTC
CASSIVFDRKPYGYTF
>NA|TRBJ1-1|NA|TRBV9
TGTGCCAGCAGCGAAACTCCAGGGGTCACTGAAGCTTTCTTT
CASSETPGVTEAFF
>NA|TRBJ1-2|TRBD1|TRBV19
TGTGCCAGTAGCCCCCAGGGACAGACCGCTAACTATGGCTACACCTTC
CASSPQGQTANYGYTF
>NA|TRBJ1-3|TRBD1|TRBV3-1/TRBV3-2
TGTGCCAGCAGCGGGACAGCCGGAAACACCATATATTTT
CASSGTAGNTIYF
>NA|TRBJ2-7|TRBD2|TRBV5-1
TGCGCCAGCAGCTTAGGACTAGCGGGGGGCCCAAGGATGGGCTCCTACGAGCAGTACTTC
CASSLGLAGGPRMGSYEQYF